Each of the 2 T cell receptor beta chains below was sequenced from the same sample in a study of T cell responses to AZD1222 COVID-19 vaccine. Generated by immunoSEQ multiplex PCR, the TCRdb table keeps only in-frame clones and is missing some. Of 100,000 to 120,000 clones listed, around nine tenths are singletons. Sample: peripheral blood, taken 28 days after the second AZD1222 dose. The source of these receptors is an adult who received the AZD1222 COVID-19 vaccine.

The rearrangement links TRBV6-2 or TRBV6-3 to TRBJ1-5, with D hard to call. The ends were cut back, 0 bases at V and 5 bases at J, with 5 bases in the middle. This CDR3 comprises 13 residues. Germline V gene sequence: CDR1 MNHEY, CDR2 SVGEGT. This CDR3 reads CASSYSGHQPQHF. DNA for the CDR3: TGTGCCAGCAGTTACTCTGGGCATCAGCCCCAGCATTTT.

This clone showed up just a few times. The V call is TRBV2, the J call TRBJ1-4; D might be TRBD1 (5 bases). The germline CDR1 and CDR2 sequences are SNHLY and FYNNEI. V dropped 8 bases and J dropped 3 bases, with 19 bases sitting between them. CDR3 length equals 16 residues. This CDR3 is CASGGRQPGANEKLFF. The CDR3 nucleotides read TGTGCCAGCGGGGGGAGGCAGCCGGGGGCTAATGAAAAACTGTTTTTT.